The text below deals with one T cell receptor (beta chain). V dropped 3 bases and J dropped 5; count of bases not matched to a gene: 14. The CDR3 loop spans 16 amino acids. Germline loops: CDR1 DFQATT, CDR2 SNEGSKA (reference sequence). The sample comes from a study of blood T cell repertoires in COVID-19. Overall study context: Both acute and convalescent COVID-19 samples were obtained from the United States, Italy and Spain. Sample material is recorded as cDNA or gDNA derived from T cells, B-cell-depleted T cells, or PBMCs.

In the original workflow: Estimated nucleated cell counts came from reference gene primer amplification. Clones were sequenced by immunoSEQ multiplex PCR, and TCRdb holds only the in-frame ones, with some missing. V and J calls plus clone size are reproduced from that table; the DNA served to infer D and trimming. The sample carries fewer than 200,000 clones, more than 75% recorded once. The sample was peripheral blood. V and J are TRBV20-1 and TRBJ2-7, with TRBD2 identical over 9 bases. The receptor was derived from a man aged 35 to 55 with active or convalescent COVID-19. The DNA for the CDR3 is TGCAGTGCTAGTGGGGGCGGGAGGGTAAGGTACGACGAGCAGTACTTC. It codes for CSASGGGRVRYDEQYF.